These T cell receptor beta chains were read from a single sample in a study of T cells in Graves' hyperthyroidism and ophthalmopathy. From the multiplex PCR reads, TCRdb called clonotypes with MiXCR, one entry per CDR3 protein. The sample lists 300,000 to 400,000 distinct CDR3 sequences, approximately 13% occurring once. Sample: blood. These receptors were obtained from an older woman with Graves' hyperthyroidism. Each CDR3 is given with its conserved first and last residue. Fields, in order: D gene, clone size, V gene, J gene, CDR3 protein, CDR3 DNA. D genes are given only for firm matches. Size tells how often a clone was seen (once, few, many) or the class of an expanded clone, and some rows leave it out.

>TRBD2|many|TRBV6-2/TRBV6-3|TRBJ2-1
CASSYQRTSMNEQFF
TGTGCCAGCAGTTACCAGCGGACTAGCATGAATGAGCAGTTCTTC
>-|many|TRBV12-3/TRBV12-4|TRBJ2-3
CASSLQRNTQYF
TGTGCCAGCAGTTTACAGCGCAATACGCAGTATTTT
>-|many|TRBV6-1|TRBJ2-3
CASSDNYLSTDTQYF
TGTGCCAGCAGTGATAACTATCTAAGCACAGATACGCAGTATTTT
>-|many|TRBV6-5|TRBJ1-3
CASSYSSGGAGNTIYF
TGTGCCAGCAGTTACTCGTCGGGGGGGGCTGGAAACACCATATATTTT
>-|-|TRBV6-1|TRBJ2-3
CASSRDTRADTQYF
TGTGCCAGCAGTCGGGACACCCGGGCAGATACGCAGTATTTT
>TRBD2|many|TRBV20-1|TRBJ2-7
CSARYVASGSYEQYF
TGCAGTGCTAGATACGTGGCTAGCGGGAGCTACGAGCAGTACTTC
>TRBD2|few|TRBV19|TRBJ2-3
CASSIESSGRPDTQYF
TGTGCCAGTAGTATAGAGTCTAGCGGGCGACCAGATACGCAGTATTTT
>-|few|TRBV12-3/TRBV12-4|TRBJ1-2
CASSSRTRGYTF
TGTGCCAGCAGTTCCCGGACGAGGGGCTACACCTTC
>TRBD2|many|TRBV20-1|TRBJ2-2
CSARVLGLAGNTGELFF
TGCAGTGCTAGAGTTTTGGGACTAGCCGGTAACACCGGGGAGCTGTTTTTT
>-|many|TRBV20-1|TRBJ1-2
CSARVVGRAYGYTF
TGCAGTGCTAGAGTAGTAGGGAGGGCCTATGGCTACACCTTC
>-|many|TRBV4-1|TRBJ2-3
CASSQGNSGSTDTQYF
TGCGCCAGCAGCCAAGGGAATAGCGGTAGCACAGATACGCAGTATTTT
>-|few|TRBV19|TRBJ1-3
CASSSGDSGNTIYF
TGTGCCAGTAGCTCAGGCGACTCTGGAAACACCATATATTTT
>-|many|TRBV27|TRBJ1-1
CASQMAVATEAFF
TGTGCCAGCCAGATGGCGGTTGCCACTGAAGCTTTCTTT
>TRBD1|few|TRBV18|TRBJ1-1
CASSLLSPTGMNTEAFF
TGTGCCAGCTCACTACTGAGTCCGACAGGGATGAACACTGAAGCTTTCTTT
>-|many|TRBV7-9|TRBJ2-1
CASSSAGNQQFF
TGTGCCAGCAGCTCCGCGGGCAATCAGCAGTTCTTC
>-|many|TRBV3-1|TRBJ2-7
CASSQGRASHREQYF
TGTGCCAGCAGCCAAGGCAGGGCCTCCCATCGCGAGCAGTACTTC
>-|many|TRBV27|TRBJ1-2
CASSPLRETFGYTF
TGTGCCAGCAGTCCCCTTAGGGAAACGTTTGGCTACACCTTC
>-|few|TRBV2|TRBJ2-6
CASSERGSGANVLTF
TGTGCCAGCAGTGAAAGGGGCTCTGGGGCCAACGTCCTGACTTTC
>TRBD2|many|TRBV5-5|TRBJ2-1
CASSESGSPYNEQFF
TGTGCCAGCAGCGAGAGCGGGAGTCCCTACAATGAGCAGTTCTTC
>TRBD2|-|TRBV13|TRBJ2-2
CASSSRTSGRTGELFF
TGTGCCAGCAGCTCTCGGACTAGCGGGAGGACCGGGGAGCTGTTTTTT
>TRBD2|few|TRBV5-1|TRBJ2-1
CASSFLAGNNEQFF
TGCGCCAGCAGCTTTCTAGCGGGAAACAATGAGCAGTTCTTC
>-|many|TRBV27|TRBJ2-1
CASRTGTAAHEQFF
TGTGCCAGCAGAACCGGGACGGCTGCCCATGAGCAGTTCTTC
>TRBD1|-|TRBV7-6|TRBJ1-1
CASSPQGDATEAFF
TGTGCCAGCAGCCCGCAGGGGGATGCGACTGAAGCTTTCTTT
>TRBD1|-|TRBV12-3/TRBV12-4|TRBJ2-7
CASRPTAGTGSYEQYF
TGTGCCAGCAGACCTACGGCCGGGACAGGGTCGTACGAGCAGTACTTC
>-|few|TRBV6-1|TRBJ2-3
CASNLGRADTQYF
TGTGCCAGCAACCTCGGAAGGGCAGATACGCAGTATTTT
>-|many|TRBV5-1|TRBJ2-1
CASTKDSTGNEQFF
TGCGCCAGCACCAAGGACTCCACCGGCAATGAGCAGTTCTTC
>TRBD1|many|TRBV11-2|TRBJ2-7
CASSRQGYSSYEQYF
TGTGCCAGCAGTCGACAGGGATACAGCTCCTACGAGCAGTACTTC
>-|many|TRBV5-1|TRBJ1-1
CASSYTYTDGAFF
TGCGCCAGCAGCTACACGTACACGGATGGAGCTTTCTTT
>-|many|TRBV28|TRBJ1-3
CASTWSSGNTIYF
TGTGCCAGCACCTGGAGCTCTGGAAACACCATATATTTT
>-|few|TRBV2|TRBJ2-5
CASSGGGGLQETQYF
TGTGCCAGCAGTGGGGGCGGAGGGCTCCAAGAGACCCAGTACTTC
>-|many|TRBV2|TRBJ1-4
CASTPLAPRFVEKLFF
TGTGCCAGCACCCCCCTGGCCCCCCGTTTTGTTGAAAAACTGTTTTTT
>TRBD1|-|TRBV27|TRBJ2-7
CASSRDRVAYEQYF
TGTGCCAGCAGCAGGGACAGGGTAGCCTACGAGCAGTACTTC
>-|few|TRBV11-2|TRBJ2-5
CASSPRLDGTQYF
TGTGCCAGCAGCCCTAGACTAGACGGGACCCAGTACTTC
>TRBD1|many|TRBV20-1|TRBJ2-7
CSAETGGGYEQYF
TGCAGTGCCGAGACAGGGGGTGGGTACGAGCAGTACTTC
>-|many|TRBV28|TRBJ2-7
CASSSRGREQYF
TGTGCCAGCAGTTCCAGGGGTCGCGAGCAGTACTTC
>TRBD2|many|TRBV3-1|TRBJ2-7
CASSQFGLAGAYEQYF
TGTGCCAGCAGCCAATTTGGCCTAGCGGGAGCCTACGAGCAGTACTTC
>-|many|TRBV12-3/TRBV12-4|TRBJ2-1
CASSGGSYNEQFF
TGTGCCAGCAGCGGAGGCTCCTACAATGAGCAGTTCTTC
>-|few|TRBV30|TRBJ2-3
CAWTAGFGQSTGTQYF
TGTGCCTGGACTGCGGGGTTCGGGCAGTCAACAGGTACGCAGTATTTT
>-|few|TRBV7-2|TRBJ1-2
CASSFRDGHGYTF
TGTGCCAGCAGCTTCCGGGACGGTCATGGCTACACCTTC
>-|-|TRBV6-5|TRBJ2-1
CASSYSYSQGNEQFF
TGTGCCAGCAGTTACTCTTATAGTCAGGGCAATGAGCAGTTCTTC
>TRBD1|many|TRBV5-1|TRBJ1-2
CASSQDRDYYGYTF
TGCGCCAGCAGCCAGGACAGGGACTACTATGGCTACACCTTC
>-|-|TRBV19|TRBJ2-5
CASPGARGGGTQYF
TGTGCCAGTCCAGGGGCCAGGGGGGGGGGGACCCAGTACTTC
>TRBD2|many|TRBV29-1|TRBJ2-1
CSVDQGGRINEQFF
TGCAGCGTTGATCAGGGCGGGAGAATTAATGAGCAGTTCTTC
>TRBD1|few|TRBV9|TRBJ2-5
CASSVGGTGGETQYF
TGTGCCAGCAGCGTAGGGGGGACAGGGGGCGAGACCCAGTACTTC
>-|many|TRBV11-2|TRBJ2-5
CASSLDRGYQETQYF
TGTGCCAGCAGCTTAGATAGAGGGTACCAAGAGACCCAGTACTTC
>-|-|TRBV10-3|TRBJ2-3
CAISETGTDTQYF
TGTGCCATCAGTGAAACCGGGACAGATACGCAGTATTTT
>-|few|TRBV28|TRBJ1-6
CASSLWNSPLHF
TGTGCCAGCAGTTTATGGAATTCACCCCTCCACTTT
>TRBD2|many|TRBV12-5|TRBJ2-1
CASGPDGTSGRNEQFF
TGTGCTAGTGGTCCGGACGGGACTAGCGGGAGGAATGAGCAGTTCTTC
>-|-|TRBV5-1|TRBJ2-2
CASSAILNTGELFF
TGCGCCAGCAGCGCAATCCTTAACACCGGGGAGCTGTTTTTT